A single sample gave rise to the 24 T cell receptor beta chains below, sequenced in a study of cytomegalovirus exposure and HLA in healthy donors. The PCR contained 60 Vbeta and 13 Jbeta primers. Data came from immunoSEQ multiplex PCR; TCRdb stores just in-frame clones and leaves some out. The table shows around 110,000 clones, with approximately 60% occurring only once. Sequenced input: PBMCs. All receptors derive from a woman aged 30 to 39 in good health and CMV-seronegative.

This clone was found a few times. The rearrangement joins TRBV29-1 to TRBJ1-5, with D possibly TRBD1 on 5 matching bases. The V gene's germline CDR1 is SQVTM and CDR2 ANQGSEA. The CDR3 loop spans 13 amino acids. The germline V and J ends were trimmed by 7 bases and 4 bases, with 14 bases remaining between them. The CDR3 reads CSASWGENQPQHF. The CDR3 DNA reads TGCAGCGCCTCGTGGGGGGAAAATCAGCCCCAGCATTTT.

This clone was seen a handful of times. This rearrangement joins TRBV30 to TRBJ2-2, with 8 positions matching TRBD2. The CDR3 covers 16 residues. Germline trimming cut 3 bases from V and 5 bases from J; bases unmatched to any gene: 11. The germline CDR1 and CDR2 sequences are GTSNPN and SVGIG (reference sequence). CDR3 nucleotide sequence: TGTGCCTGGAGGCCAATAGCGGGGCCCGGGACCGGGGAGCTGTTTTTT. Amino acid sequence: CAWRPIAGPGTGELFF. The full variable domain, rest sourced from reference TRBV30 and TRBJ2-2, is SQTIHQWPATLVQPVGSPLSLECTVEGTSNPNLYWYRQAAGRGLQLLFYSVGIGQISSEVPQNLSASRPQDRQFILSSKKLLLSDSGFYLCAWRPIAGPGTGELFFGEGSRLTVL.

Comments on this clone: Additional DNA sequences in this sample encode the identical CDR3. V usage is TRBV18 and J usage is TRBJ2-3; a possible D gene is TRBD1 (6 bases). Germline V gene data show CDR1 as KGHSH and CDR2 as LQKENI. This CDR3 has 13 residues. Between the trimmed V and J ends, which lost 6 bases and 6 bases, there was a span of 13 bases. Here the CDR3 reads CASSPPGADTQYF. As DNA, the CDR3 is TGTGCCAGCTCGCCGCCAGGGGCGGATACGCAGTATTTT. The full variable domain, in which reference TRBV18 and TRBJ2-3 provide the parts outside the CDR3, is NAGVMQNPRHLVRRRGQEARLRCSPMKGHSHVYWYRQLPEEGLKFMVYLQKENIIDESGMPKERFSAEFPKEGPSILRIQQVVRGDSAAYFCASSPPGADTQYFGPGTRLTVL.

V and J are TRBV11-3 and TRBJ2-7, with D uncertain. Germline V CDR1 and CDR2: SGHNT, YENEEA. V lost 3 bases and J lost 0, with 6 bases in between. The CDR3 loop spans 13 amino acids. The CDR3 loop is CASSLASSYEQYF. CDR3 in DNA: TGTGCCAGCAGCTTGGCCTCCTCCTACGAGCAGTACTTC.

The CDR3 DNA reads as TGTGCCAGCAGTGGGGGGACTAGCGGGAAGGAGACCCAGTACTTC. Amino acids: CASSGGTSGKETQYF. The V and J genes are TRBV2 and TRBJ2-5; 13 nucleotides match TRBD2. Germline CDR1 SNHLY, CDR2 FYNNEI. V trimming: 4 bases; J trimming: 5 bases; junction bases outside the gene matches: 4. The length of the CDR3 is 15 residues. Complete variable domain (other parts from reference TRBV2 and TRBJ2-5): EPEVTQTPSHQVTQMGQEVILRCVPISNHLYFYWYRQILGQKVEFLVSFYNNEISEKSEIFDDQFSVERPDGSNFTLKIRSTKLEDSAMYFCASSGGTSGKETQYFGPGTRLLVL.

J is TRBJ2-1 and V is TRBV27; perhaps TRBD1 as D (6 bases). Trimming stripped 7 bases from V and 3 bases from J, with 13 bases between. Per germline, CDR1 MNHEY and CDR2 SMNVEV (reference sequence). The length of the CDR3 is 14 residues. The CDR3 loop reads CASMGTIVYNEQFF. The CDR3 nucleotides read TGTGCCAGCATGGGGACAATTGTCTACAATGAGCAGTTCTTC.

This rearrangement joins TRBV27 to TRBJ2-3; 7 bases agree with TRBD2. Per germline, CDR1 MNHEY and CDR2 SMNVEV (reference sequence). The CDR3 length is 14 residues. V lost 9 bases, J lost 8 bases, and 14 bases stayed unmatched. CDR3 loop: CASRPGLLHGTQYF. CDR3 DNA sequence: TGTGCCAGTCGACCGGGACTACTTCACGGTACGCAGTATTTT.

The chain uses TRBV10-1 and TRBJ2-7; a weak D match, TRBD1 (6 bases). The CDR3 extends over 13 amino acids. The V end was cut by 3 bases, the J end by 6 bases, with 12 bases between. CDR1 is WNHNN, CDR2 SYGVQD, per germline (reference sequence). The CDR3 bases are TGCGCCAGCAGTGACCCGGGGACAAGCGAGCAGTACTTC. Its protein is CASSDPGTSEQYF.

The V gene is TRBV29-1, the J gene TRBJ2-1; 12 bases are a match to TRBD2. CDR3 length: 16 residues. Germline-derived CDR1 and CDR2 are SQVTM and ANQGSEA. The trim removed 5 bases at V and 7 bases at J, leaving 12 bases unmatched. The CDR3 spells CSVRRLAGVGANEQFF. The CDR3 DNA reads as TGCAGCGTTCGGCGACTAGCGGGAGTTGGGGCAAATGAGCAGTTCTTC.

In its sample, this clone was seen once. The chain is built from TRBV6-5 and TRBJ2-1; D perhaps matches TRBD2 (6 bases). This CDR3 has 13 amino acids. Germline CDR1 and CDR2: MNHEY and SVGAGI. Trimming stripped 7 bases from V and 8 bases from J, with 15 bases between. The CDR3 reads CASTNRRADEQFF. CDR3 sequence (DNA): TGTGCCAGCACCAACAGGAGGGCCGATGAGCAGTTCTTC.

The sample holds one count of this clone. The V gene is TRBV5-1, the J gene TRBJ2-3, with TRBD2 matching over 11 bases. Germline CDR1 SGHRS, CDR2 YFSETQ. V shed 4 bases and J 0 bases; nucleotides not matched to a gene: 4. The CDR3 totals 16 residues. The chain's CDR3 is CASSEGLAESTDTQYF. CDR3 in DNA: TGCGCCAGCAGCGAGGGACTAGCGGAGAGCACAGATACGCAGTATTTT.

This chain uses TRBV30 with TRBJ2-3; D might be TRBD2 (6 bases). CDR3 length: 16 residues. Germline loops: CDR1 GTSNPN, CDR2 SVGIG (reference sequence). The germline V and J ends were trimmed by 3 bases and 3 bases, with 19 bases remaining between them. The CDR3 DNA sequence: TGTGCCTGGAGAATGGGTCCCGGGAGCCTAACAGATACGCAGTATTTT. Protein sequence: CAWRMGPGSLTDTQYF.

V and J are TRBV9 and TRBJ2-3; D unclear. Germline CDR1 is SGDLS and CDR2 is YYNGEE. The CDR3 sequence is 13 residues long. The V end lost 3 bases, the J end lost 4 bases, and 9 bases lay between the germline ends. CDR3 coding DNA: TGTGCCAGCAGCGCTAGGCTAGCAGATACGCAGTATTTT. It codes for CASSARLADTQYF.

This sequence joins TRBV5-1 and TRBJ2-1; the match to TRBD2 covers 11 bases. V shed 4 bases, J shed 3 bases, and the junction held 12 bases outside the gene matches. CDR1 and CDR2 from the germline V gene are SGHRS and YFSETQ. CDR3 length: 18 residues. The DNA for the CDR3 is TGCGCCAGCAGCCACGGGACTAGCGGCTCGCTCAACTACAATGAGCAGTTCTTC. Protein product: CASSHGTSGSLNYNEQFF. Looking up the rest from reference TRBV5-1 and TRBJ2-1 gives the full variable domain: KAGVTQTPRYLIKTRGQQVTLSCSPISGHRSVSWYQQTPGQGLQFLFEYFSETQRNKGNFPGRFSGRQFSNSRSEMNVSTLELGDSALYLCASSHGTSGSLNYNEQFFGPGTRLTVL.

The J gene is TRBJ1-2, the V gene TRBV6-6; 10 positions agree with TRBD1. V dropped 5 bases and J dropped 6; count of bases not matched to a gene: 6. Germline-derived CDR1 and CDR2 are MNHNY and SVGAGI (reference sequence). The CDR3 spans 14 residues. The CDR3 nucleotides read TGTGCCAGCAGTCCCGGGACAGGGGCCGATGGCTACACCTTC. This sequence encodes CASSPGTGADGYTF.

This clone was detected only a few times. The DNA for the CDR3 is TGTGCCAGCAGCTTAGGCGGGAGCTCCTACGAGCAGTACTTC. This gives the protein CASSLGGSSYEQYF. This sequence joins TRBV5-6 and TRBJ2-7; 7 nucleotides align to TRBD2. V was pared by 2 bases and J by 0 bases, with 2 bases of the junction left unmatched. Per germline, CDR1 SGHDT and CDR2 YYEEEE. CDR3 length equals 14 residues.

This clone was detected only a few times. The gene calls are TRBV7-2 and TRBJ2-2; TRBD2 agrees at 14 bases. The germline V gene has CDR1 SGHTA and CDR2 FQGNSA. V was pared by 3 bases and J by 4 bases, with 7 bases of the junction left unmatched. There are 18 residues in the CDR3. Here the CDR3 DNA reads TGTGCCAGCAGCTTCCAAAGACTAGCGGGAGGGCGCACCGGGGAGCTGTTTTTT. The encoded protein is CASSFQRLAGGRTGELFF.

This clone was found a few times. The chain couples TRBV5-1 to TRBJ2-1, with TRBD1 as a possible D gene (5 bases). This CDR3 has 14 amino acids. V was trimmed by 2 bases and J by 3 bases, leaving 9 bases between them. Germline V gives CDR1 SGHRS, CDR2 YFSETQ. CDR3 sequence (DNA): TGCGCCAGCAGCTTCGCGACAGACTACAATGAGCAGTTCTTC. Its protein product is CASSFATDYNEQFF.

The chain uses TRBV4-3 and TRBJ2-5; a weak D match, TRBD1 (5 bases). This CDR3 contains 20 residues. CDR1 and CDR2 from the germline V gene are LGHNA and YSLEER. V lost 0 bases to trimming and J lost 2 bases, with 25 bases between them. CDR3 amino acids: CASSQERSWFSGHLQETQYF. CDR3 sequence (DNA): TGCGCCAGCAGCCAAGAAAGGTCCTGGTTTTCTGGACACCTTCAAGAGACCCAGTACTTC.

In its sample, this clone was seen a few times. The chain recombines TRBV7-6 with TRBJ2-3, with 9 bases lining up with TRBD1. Per germline, CDR1 SGHVS and CDR2 FNYEAQ. The CDR3 runs 16 residues. V shed 5 bases, J shed 6 bases, and the junction held 12 bases outside the gene matches. The CDR3 loop reads CASSTVMGQGPDTQYF. CDR3 nucleotide sequence: TGTGCCAGCAGCACTGTGATGGGACAGGGCCCGGATACGCAGTATTTT.

V usage is TRBV6-5 and J usage is TRBJ2-3; TRBD1 aligns across 8 bases. The CDR3 length is 15 residues. Germline V gives CDR1 MNHEY, CDR2 SVGAGI. Trimming cost V 4 bases and J 4 bases; bases outside gene matches: 7. The CDR3 is CASSSSGQAADTQYF. Written as DNA, the CDR3 is TGTGCCAGCAGTTCCTCGGGACAGGCCGCAGATACGCAGTATTTT.

The V and J genes are TRBV7-9 and TRBJ1-1; D is unclear. This CDR3 contains 14 residues. Per the germline V gene, CDR1 is SEHNR and CDR2 is FQNEAQ (reference sequence). V lost 1 base and J lost 3, with 9 bases in between. The CDR3 nucleotides are TGTGCCAGCAGCTTAGGGGCAAGCCACACTGAAGCTTTCTTT. This encodes CASSLGASHTEAFF. The full variable domain, rest sourced from reference TRBV7-9 and TRBJ1-1, is DTGVSQNPRHKITKRGQNVTFRCDPISEHNRLYWYRQTLGQGPEFLTYFQNEAQLEKSRLLSDRFSAERPKGSFSTLEIQRTEQGDSAMYLCASSLGASHTEAFFGQGTRLTVV.

This clone has a handful of counts. The chain carries TRBV4-3 and TRBJ2-7; 9 nucleotides align to TRBD2. V shed 0 bases and J 3 bases; nucleotides not matched to a gene: 3. Germline V gives CDR1 LGHNA, CDR2 YSLEER. This CDR3 region has 15 residues. The CDR3 loop reads CASSQDASGVYEQYF. In nucleotides, the CDR3 is TGCGCCAGCAGCCAAGACGCTAGCGGGGTCTACGAGCAGTACTTC.

In DNA, the CDR3 is TGTGCCAGCAGCTTGGCCGGAGACCCTAATAATTCACCCCTCCACTTT. Amino acid sequence: CASSLAGDPNNSPLHF. The rearrangement links TRBV5-6 to TRBJ1-6; the D is unclear. The germline V gene encodes CDR1 SGHDT and CDR2 YYEEEE. The V and J ends lost 0 bases and 5 bases respectively, with 12 bases between them. The CDR3 is 16 amino acids.